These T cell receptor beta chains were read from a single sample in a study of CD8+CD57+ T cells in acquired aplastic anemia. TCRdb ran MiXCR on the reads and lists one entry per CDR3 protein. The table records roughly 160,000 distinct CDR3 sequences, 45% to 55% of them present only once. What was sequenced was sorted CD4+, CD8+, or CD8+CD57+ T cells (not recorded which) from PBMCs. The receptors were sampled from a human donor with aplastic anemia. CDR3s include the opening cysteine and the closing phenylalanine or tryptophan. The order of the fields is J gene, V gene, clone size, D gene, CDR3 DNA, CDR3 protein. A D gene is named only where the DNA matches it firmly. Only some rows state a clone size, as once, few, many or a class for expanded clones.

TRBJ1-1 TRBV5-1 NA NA TGCGCCAGCAGGCCCGGGGTCTTCGGCACTGAAGCTTTCTTT CASRPGVFGTEAFF
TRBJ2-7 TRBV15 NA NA TGTGCCACCAGCAGACCCGGAGGATACGAGCAGTACTTC CATSRPGGYEQYF
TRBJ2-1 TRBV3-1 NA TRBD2 TGTGCCAGCAGCCTAGGACTAGCGGGAGGTCTGTTCTTC CASSLGLAGGLFF
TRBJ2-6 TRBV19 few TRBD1 TGTGCCAGTAGTATAGCCGGGACAGGGGTCCCTAGCTCTGGGGCCAACGTCCTGACTTTC CASSIAGTGVPSSGANVLTF
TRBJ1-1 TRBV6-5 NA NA TGTGCCAGCAGTTACTCAGGTTCGGGGACTGAAGCTTTCTTT CASSYSGSGTEAFF
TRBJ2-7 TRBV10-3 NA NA TGTGCCATCAGATCTAGCCGATCCTACGAGCAGTACTTC CAIRSSRSYEQYF
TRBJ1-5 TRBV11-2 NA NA TGTGCCAGCAGCTTAGATGGGGCAGGGATAAATCAGCCCCAGCATTTT CASSLDGAGINQPQHF
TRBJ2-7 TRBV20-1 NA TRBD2 TGCAGTGCTAGAGGACTAGCGGGCTACGAGCAGTACTTC CSARGLAGYEQYF
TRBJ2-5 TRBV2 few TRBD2 TGTGCCATTCTGGGGGCTAGCGGGAGGAGTGGGGAGACCCAGTACTTC CAILGASGRSGETQYF
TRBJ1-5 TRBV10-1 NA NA TGCGCCAGCAGTGTTCGGGAGAATCAGCCCCAGCATTTT CASSVRENQPQHF
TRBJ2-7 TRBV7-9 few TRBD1 TGTGCCAGCAGCTTAGGGGGACAGTACGAGCAGTACTTC CASSLGGQYEQYF
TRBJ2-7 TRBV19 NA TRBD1 TGTGCCAGTAGTATGGTGACAGGGGGAACCTACGAGCAGTACTTC CASSMVTGGTYEQYF
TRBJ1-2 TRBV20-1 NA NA TGCAGTGCTAGCCAAACTGGGCGTCCCTATGGCTACACCTTC CSASQTGRPYGYTF
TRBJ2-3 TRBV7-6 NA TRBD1 TGTGCCAGCAGCCAGGGACAGCCGAAGTCGGATACGCAGTATTTT CASSQGQPKSDTQYF
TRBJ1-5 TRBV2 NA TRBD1 TGTGCCAGCAGAGAACAGGGGATCGGCAATCAGCCCCAGCATTTT CASREQGIGNQPQHF
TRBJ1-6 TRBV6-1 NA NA TGTGCCAGCAACACCTACCCGCTAGGTTCACCCCTCCACTTT CASNTYPLGSPLHF
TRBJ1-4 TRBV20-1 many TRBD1 TGCAGTGCTAGCTCGACAGGGGAAGGTGAAAAACTGTTTTTT CSASSTGEGEKLFF
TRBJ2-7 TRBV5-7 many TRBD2 TGTGCCAGCAGCGTGACTAGCGGCAAGCAGTACTTC CASSVTSGKQYF
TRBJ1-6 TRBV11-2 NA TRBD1 TGTGCCAGCAGCCAGGACAGGAAAAATTCACCCCTCCACTTT CASSQDRKNSPLHF
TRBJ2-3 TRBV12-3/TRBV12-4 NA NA TGTGCCAGCAGTTCCTCTTGGGGCGGAACAGATACGCAGTATTTT CASSSSWGGTDTQYF
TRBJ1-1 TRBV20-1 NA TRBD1 TGCAGTGCTGATACTCCGGGACAGAAGAACACTGAAGCTTTCTTT CSADTPGQKNTEAFF
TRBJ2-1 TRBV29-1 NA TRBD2 TGCAGCGTCGAACTAGCGGGAGGTGGTGAGCAGTTCTTC CSVELAGGGEQFF
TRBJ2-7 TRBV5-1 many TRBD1 TGCGCCAGCAGCGATCCAGGGGGCAGCTCCTACGAGCAGTACTTC CASSDPGGSSYEQYF
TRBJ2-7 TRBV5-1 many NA TGCGCCAGCGCTGAGGGAGCTCGAGGGACCGAGCAGTACTTC CASAEGARGTEQYF
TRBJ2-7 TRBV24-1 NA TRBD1 TGTGCCACCAGTGATGGGACAGGGGGCAGCTACGAGCAGTACTTC CATSDGTGGSYEQYF
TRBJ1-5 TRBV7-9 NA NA TGTGCCAGCAGCCACCGGCATTTT CASSHRHF
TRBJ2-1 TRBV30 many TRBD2 TGTGCCTGGACTAGCGGGAGGTTCGGTTACAATGAGCAGTTCTTC CAWTSGRFGYNEQFF
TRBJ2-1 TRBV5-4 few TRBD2 TGTGCCAGCAGCCCGGCCGGGACTAGCGGGATTAGTGAGCAGTTCTTC CASSPAGTSGISEQFF
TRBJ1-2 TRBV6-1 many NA TGTGCCAGCAGGGGGACCGACAGCGGCCTCACCTTC CASRGTDSGLTF
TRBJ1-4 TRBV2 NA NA TGTGCCAGCAGTTCCCTACTGGGGGGGAGTGAAAAACTGTTTTTT CASSSLLGGSEKLFF
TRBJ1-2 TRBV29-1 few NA TGCAGCGTTGAAGAAGGGTCACGCACCTTC CSVEEGSRTF
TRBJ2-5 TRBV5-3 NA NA TGTGCCAGCAGCTTATTGGATTCGAAGACCCAGTACTTC CASSLLDSKTQYF
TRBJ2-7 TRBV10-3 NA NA TGTGCCATCAGTGTTCCCGGGACCGCATACGAGCAGTACTTC CAISVPGTAYEQYF
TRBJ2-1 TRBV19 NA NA TGTGCCAGTAGTATTCGGACCACGGATGAGCAGTTCTTC CASSIRTTDEQFF
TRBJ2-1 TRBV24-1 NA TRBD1 TGTGCCACCAGTGATACGACAGGGGGCGGAGGCGACTACAATGAGCAGTTCTTC CATSDTTGGGGDYNEQFF
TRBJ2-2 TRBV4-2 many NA TGTGCCAGCAGCCCCACGGAAGACACGAAGACCGGGGAGCTGTTTTTT CASSPTEDTKTGELFF
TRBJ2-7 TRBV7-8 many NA TGTGCCAGCAGCGGAAGGGACACCTCCGAGCAGTACTTC CASSGRDTSEQYF
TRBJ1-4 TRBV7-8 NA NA TGTGCCAGCAGCCTAGGGGGGGGCGTGATCCTAAGGGAAAAACTGTTTTTT CASSLGGGVILREKLFF
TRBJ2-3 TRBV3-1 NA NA TGTGCCAGCAGCCAAGACGGGCTATTGCGGAGGGGAATAGATACGCAGTATTTT CASSQDGLLRRGIDTQYF
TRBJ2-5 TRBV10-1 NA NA TGCGCCAGCACCATAGGGGGGGTCAAGACCCAGTACTTC CASTIGGVKTQYF
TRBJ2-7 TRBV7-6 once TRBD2 TGTGCCAGCAGCTTGGAACTGGGACTAGTGGGACGGTACGAGCAGTACTTC CASSLELGLVGRYEQYF
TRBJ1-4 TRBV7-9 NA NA TGTGCCAGCAGCTTACCTACAGGGTATAATGAAAAACTGTTTTTT CASSLPTGYNEKLFF